Listed here is a single TCR beta chain. Its antigen remains unknown. These data come from a study of T cells in tuberculosis. In the study overall: CD1B tetramers identified T cells specific for mycobacterial lipid GMM. Study-wide findings and caveats: Smaller alpha distances in active tuberculosis partly reflected shorter CDR3-alpha lengths.

Noted time point: new active TB diagnosis, blood taken before or within 7 days of starting treatment. This CDR3 spans 17 amino acids. V lost 4 bases and J lost 4; bases outside the gene matches: 14. Germline CDR1 and CDR2: MDHEN and SYDVKM. The protocol was immunoSEQ multiplex PCR, while the TCRdb copy is restricted to in-frame clones and leaves out a portion. The top ten clones hold 6.5% to 7% of a sample with about 30,000 clones, about 90% of them seen once. This rearrangement joins TRBV28 to TRBJ2-5, with 8 nucleotides matching TRBD2. The sample here was PBMCs, taken at tuberculosis diagnosis. The origin of this receptor is an adult with tuberculosis. The CDR3 spells CASSSGLVTPSGETQYF. CDR3 nucleotide sequence: TGTGCCAGCAGTTCGGGACTAGTCACCCCCTCTGGAGAGACCCAGTACTTC.